This TCR beta chain stems from a study of T cells after posttransplantation cyclophosphamide. Cyclophosphamide on days +3 and +4 followed busulfan-fludarabine conditioning and a marrow graft. CDR3 length: 15 residues. Trimming removed 1 base at V and 2 bases at J, with 11 bases between. CDR1 and CDR2 (germline): SEHNR, FQNEAQ (reference sequence). Overall study findings and caveats: Donor-recipient repertoire similarity was low at 1-2 months, rising over year one. Skin or GI-infiltrating T cells shared few TRB sequences with blood.

TCRdb keeps only in-frame clones here, not all; method: immunoSEQ multiplex PCR. The sample records tens of thousands of clones, more than 70% being singletons. With regard to this clone: Its matching antigen is unknown.

Sample: CD4+ T cells sorted from blood, taken 1903 days after a stem cell transplant with posttransplant cyclophosphamide. The rearrangement links TRBV7-9 to TRBJ1-1; tentative D call: TRBD1 (6 bases). The clonotype was recovered from a female patient in her forties or fifties who received an allogeneic stem cell transplant from a related donor, was CMV-positive, and had no GVHD. Some T cells may be provided by the graft donor. CDR3 in DNA: TGTGCCAGCAGCTTAGAGGGGGTTTACAACACTGAAGCTTTCTTT. It specifies CASSLEGVYNTEAFF.